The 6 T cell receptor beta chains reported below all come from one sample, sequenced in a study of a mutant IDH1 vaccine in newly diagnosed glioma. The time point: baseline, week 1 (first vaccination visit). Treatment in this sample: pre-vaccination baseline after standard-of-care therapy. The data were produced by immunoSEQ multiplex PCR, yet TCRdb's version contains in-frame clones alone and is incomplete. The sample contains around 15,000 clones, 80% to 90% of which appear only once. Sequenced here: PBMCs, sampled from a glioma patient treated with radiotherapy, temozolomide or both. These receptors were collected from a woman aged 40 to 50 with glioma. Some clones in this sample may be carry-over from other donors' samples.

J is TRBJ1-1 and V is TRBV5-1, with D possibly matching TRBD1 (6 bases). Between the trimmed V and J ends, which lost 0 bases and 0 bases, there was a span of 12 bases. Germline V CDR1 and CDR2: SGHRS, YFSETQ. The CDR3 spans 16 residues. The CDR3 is CASSLGTGSMNTEAFF. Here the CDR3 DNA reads TGCGCCAGCAGCTTGGGTACAGGGAGCATGAACACTGAAGCTTTCTTT.

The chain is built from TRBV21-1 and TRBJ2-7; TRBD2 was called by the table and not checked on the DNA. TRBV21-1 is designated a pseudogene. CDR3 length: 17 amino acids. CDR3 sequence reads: CASSKDRGCGSALEQYF. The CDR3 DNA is TGTGCCAGCAGCAAAGACCGCGGGTGCGGTTCTGCACTCGAGCAGTACTTC.

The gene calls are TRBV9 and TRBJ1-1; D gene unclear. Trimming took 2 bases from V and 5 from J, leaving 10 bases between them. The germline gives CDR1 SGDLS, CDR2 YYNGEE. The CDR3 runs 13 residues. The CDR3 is CASSVSPGTEAFF. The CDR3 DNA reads TGTGCCAGCAGCGTCTCCCCGGGGACTGAAGCTTTCTTT. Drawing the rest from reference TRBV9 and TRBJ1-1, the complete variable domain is DSGVTQTPKHLITATGQRVTLRCSPRSGDLSVYWYQQSLDQGLQFLIQYYNGEERAKGNILERFSAQQFPDLHSELNLSSLELGDSALYFCASSVSPGTEAFFGQGTRLTVV.

CDR3 DNA sequence: TGCGCCAGCAGTGAGGAGGATTCTAGCACAGATACGCAGTATTTT. It yields the protein CASSEEDSSTDTQYF. This rearrangement joins TRBV10-1 to TRBJ2-3; no firm D call. The CDR3 loop spans 15 amino acids. V lost 2 bases, J lost 0 bases, and 9 bases lay in between. Germline V gene lookup returns CDR1 WNHNN and CDR2 SYGVQD (reference sequence).

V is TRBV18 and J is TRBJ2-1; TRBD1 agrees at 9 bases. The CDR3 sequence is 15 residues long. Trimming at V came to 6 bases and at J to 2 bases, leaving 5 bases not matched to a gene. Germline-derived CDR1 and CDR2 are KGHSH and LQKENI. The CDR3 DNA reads TGTGCCAGCTCCCCGGGGACAGGGACCTACAATGAGCAGTTCTTC. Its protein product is CASSPGTGTYNEQFF.

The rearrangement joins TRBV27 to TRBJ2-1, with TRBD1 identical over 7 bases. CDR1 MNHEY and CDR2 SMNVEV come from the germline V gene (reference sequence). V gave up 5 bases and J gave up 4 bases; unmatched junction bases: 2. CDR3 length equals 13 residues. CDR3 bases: TGTGCCAGCAGTAAACAGGGGTACAATGAGCAGTTCTTC. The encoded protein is CASSKQGYNEQFF.